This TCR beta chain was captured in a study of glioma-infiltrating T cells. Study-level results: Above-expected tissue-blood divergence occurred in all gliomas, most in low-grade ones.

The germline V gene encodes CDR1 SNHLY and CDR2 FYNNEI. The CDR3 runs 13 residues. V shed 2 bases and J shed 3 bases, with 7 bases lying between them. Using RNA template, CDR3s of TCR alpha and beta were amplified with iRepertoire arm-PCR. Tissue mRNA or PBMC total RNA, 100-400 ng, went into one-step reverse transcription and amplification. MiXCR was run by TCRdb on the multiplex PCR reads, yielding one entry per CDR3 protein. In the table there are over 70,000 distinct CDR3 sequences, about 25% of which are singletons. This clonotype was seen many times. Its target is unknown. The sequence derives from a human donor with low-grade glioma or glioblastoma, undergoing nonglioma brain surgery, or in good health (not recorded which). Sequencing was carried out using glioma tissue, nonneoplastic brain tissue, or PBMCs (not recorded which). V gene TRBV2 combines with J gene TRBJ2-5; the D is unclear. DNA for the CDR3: TGTGCCAGCAGTGAAAGATGGGAAGAGACCCAGTACTTC. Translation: CASSERWEETQYF.